Presented here are 25 T cell receptor beta chains from one specimen sequenced in a study of OX40 agonist ivuxolimab in advanced cancers. Sequencing was performed with immunoSEQ multiplex PCR; in TCRdb, only in-frame clones are kept and a portion is missing. The sample records approximately 37,000 clones, around 83% being singletons. Sequenced material: CD4+ or CD8+ T cells sorted from blood, taken in a trial of the OX40 agonist ivuxolimab. The receptors come from an adult with an advanced solid tumor such as melanoma, head and neck, liver or kidney cancer.

The chain links TRBV6-1 to TRBJ1-1; D not resolved. There are 14 residues in the CDR3. V lost 7 bases to trimming and J lost 3 bases, with 15 bases between them. Germline V gives CDR1 MNHNS, CDR2 SASEGT. CDR3 nucleotide sequence: TGTGCCAGCAACCCCATTCAAGGGCACACTGAAGCTTTCTTT. Its protein is CASNPIQGHTEAFF.

This clone is medium-sized by share. The rearrangement links TRBV6-1 to TRBJ2-7; either TRBD1 or TRBD2 may supply D (5 bases each). Trimming removed 6 bases from V and 1 base from J, with 16 bases in between. Germline loops: CDR1 MNHNS, CDR2 SASEGT. CDR3 size: 15 residues. In DNA form, the CDR3 reads TGTGCCAGCAGCTCCGGACGGGGCGGGTCCTACGAGCAGTACTTC. Protein product: CASSSGRGGSYEQYF.

DNA for the CDR3: TGTGCCAGCAGTTTATGGACTAGAAACTATGGCTACACCTTC. It codes for CASSLWTRNYGYTF. The chain links TRBV28 to TRBJ1-2; D is unresolved. V was pared by 0 bases and J by 2 bases, with 7 bases between. The CDR3 spans 14 residues. From germline, CDR1 is MDHEN and CDR2 SYDVKM.

CDR3 sequence: CASSRDRVEAFF. CDR3 in DNA: TGTGCCAGCAGCCGGGACAGGGTTGAAGCTTTCTTT. This chain links TRBV7-9 with TRBJ1-1; 9 positions agree with TRBD1. The germline V gene encodes CDR1 SEHNR and CDR2 FQNEAQ (reference sequence). This CDR3 has 12 amino acids. Unmatched junction bases numbered 2, after V lost 5 bases and J lost 7 bases.

The rearrangement uses TRBV7-2 and TRBJ1-5; D gene unclear. V gave up 5 bases and J gave up 0 bases, with 8 bases separating them. The CDR3 has 14 residues. Looked up from germline, CDR1 is SGHTA and CDR2 is FQGNSA. The CDR3 sequence: CASSPLVSNQPQHF. DNA of the CDR3: TGTGCCAGCAGCCCCCTGGTTAGCAATCAGCCCCAGCATTTT.

This chain connects TRBV19 to TRBJ2-5, with D perhaps matching TRBD1 (6 bases). This CDR3 contains 15 residues. V was shortened by 6 bases and J by 4 bases, with 18 bases between the two germline ends. Germline V lookup: CDR1 LNHDA, CDR2 SQIVND (reference sequence). CDR3 sequence (DNA): TGTGCCAGTAGGACAACAGGGTCTGTTGGAGAGACCCAGTACTTC. This codes for CASRTTGSVGETQYF.

The CDR3 sequence is CASSDIGSSSYNEQFF. The CDR3 coding sequence is TGCGCCAGCAGTGATATCGGCTCGAGCTCCTACAATGAGCAGTTCTTC. The V call is TRBV10-1, the J call TRBJ2-1; D is ambiguous. CDR1 and CDR2 from the germline V gene are WNHNN and SYGVQD (reference sequence). Deletions cut 3 bases from V and 0 bases from J, with 12 bases between. The CDR3 contains 16 residues.

This sequence joins TRBV5-1 and TRBJ2-3; weak D call: TRBD1 (6 bases). Looked up from germline, CDR1 is SGHRS and CDR2 is YFSETQ. This CDR3 has 14 residues. Trimming took off 7 bases at V and 5 bases at J, with 17 bases between the two ends. CDR3 amino acids: CASALLTGLDTQYF. The CDR3 region has the DNA TGCGCCAGCGCGCTACTCACAGGGTTAGATACGCAGTATTTT.

V gene TRBV29-1 combines with J gene TRBJ1-2; tentatively, D is TRBD1 (5 bases). This CDR3 is 16 amino acids long. Deletions cut 2 bases from V and 2 bases from J, with 18 bases between. The germline V gene encodes CDR1 SQVTM and CDR2 ANQGSEA. This chain's CDR3 is CSVETGRGIFNYGYTF. CDR3 coding DNA: TGCAGCGTTGAAACGGGACGGGGAATCTTCAACTATGGCTACACCTTC.

The table lists this clone with a count of one. This rearrangement joins TRBV6-5 to TRBJ1-4; D is unclear. Looked up from germline, CDR1 is MNHEY and CDR2 is SVGAGI. The CDR3 extends over 14 amino acids. The V end was cut by 5 bases, the J end by 5 bases, with 12 bases between. The CDR3 coding sequence is TGTGCCAGCAGTGAAGGAGCAGGAAATGAAAAACTGTTTTTT. As protein: CASSEGAGNEKLFF.

The V and J genes are TRBV4-3 and TRBJ2-1; TRBD1 might be the D (5 bases). The CDR3 covers 19 residues. CDR1 and CDR2 from the germline V gene are LGHNA and YSLEER. V dropped 4 bases and J dropped 6 bases, with 28 bases sitting between them. The CDR3 reads CASSLHRQISVLGGNEQFF. CDR3 DNA sequence: TGCGCCAGCAGCCTTCACAGACAGATCTCTGTATTGGGTGGCAATGAGCAGTTCTTC.

The chain combines TRBV27 with TRBJ2-7; D possibly matches TRBD1 or TRBD2 (6 bases each). The germline gives CDR1 MNHEY, CDR2 SMNVEV (reference sequence). The CDR3 covers 17 residues. Trimming stripped 1 base from V and 5 bases from J, with 21 bases between. The CDR3 coding sequence is TGTGCCAGCAGTTTATTATCTGGCGTCGGGGGCTGGCACGAGCAGTACTTC. Its protein is CASSLLSGVGGWHEQYF.

As concerns this clone: The same CDR3 arises from other DNA sequences in this sample as well. The rearrangement joins TRBV13 to TRBJ2-4; the D gene is possibly TRBD2 (5 bases). V gave up 6 bases and J gave up 6 bases, with 12 bases separating them. Germline V gene lookup returns CDR1 PRHDT and CDR2 FYEKMQ (reference sequence). The CDR3 has 13 amino acids. The CDR3 protein is CASSGEGGNIQYF. As DNA, the CDR3 is TGTGCCAGCAGTGGAGAGGGCGGAAACATTCAGTACTTC.

This rearrangement joins TRBV5-1 to TRBJ2-3; 15 nucleotides match TRBD2. CDR3 length: 17 amino acids. The V gene end was trimmed by 0 bases and the J gene end by 3 bases; junction bases not matched to a gene: 2. Germline V CDR1 and CDR2: SGHRS, YFSETQ. The CDR3 spells CASSLGGLAGGTDTQYF. CDR3 nucleotides: TGCGCCAGCAGCTTGGGGGGACTAGCGGGAGGTACAGATACGCAGTATTTT.

The chain carries TRBV19 and TRBJ2-1; 8 nucleotides line up with TRBD2. CDR1 is LNHDA, CDR2 SQIVND, per germline (reference sequence). The CDR3 spans 16 residues. The V segment lost 3 bases and the J segment 4 bases; nucleotides outside the gene matches: 8. The CDR3 coding sequence is TGTGCCAGTAGTATTATTCTAGCGGGCCCATACAATGAGCAGTTCTTC. Protein: CASSIILAGPYNEQFF.

V is TRBV6-4 and J is TRBJ1-5, with D possibly TRBD1 on 6 matching bases. Trimming shortened V by 6 bases and J by 2 bases, and 11 bases separated the two germline ends. CDR1 and CDR2 (germline): MRHNA, SNTAGT. The CDR3 covers 14 residues. This CDR3 reads CASSPGVGNQPQHF. The CDR3 region has the DNA TGTGCCAGCAGCCCAGGGGTTGGCAATCAGCCCCAGCATTTT.

The V and J genes are TRBV4-1 and TRBJ2-7; D is unresolved. Germline V gene data show CDR1 as MGHRA and CDR2 as YSYEKL. Between the trimmed V and J ends, which lost 4 bases and 0 bases, there was a span of 7 bases. This CDR3 comprises 13 residues. DNA of the CDR3: TGCGCCAGCAGCCCCGAAACCTCCTACGAGCAGTACTTC. This codes for CASSPETSYEQYF.

V gene TRBV7-8 combines with J gene TRBJ2-5; 7 bases agree with TRBD2. The length of the CDR3 is 15 residues. Looked up from germline, CDR1 is SGHVS and CDR2 is FQNEAQ. The ends lost 0 bases at V and 4 bases at J; junction bases unmatched: 5. The DNA of the CDR3 is TGTGCCAGCAGCTTAGCCGCGGGGGTCGGAGAGACCCAGTACTTC. Translation gives CASSLAAGVGETQYF.

Here the CDR3 DNA reads TGTGCCAGCAGCCGGGGACTAGCGGGCACAGATACGCAGTATTTT. Translating gives CASSRGLAGTDTQYF. The genes are TRBV7-6 and TRBJ2-3, with 11 bases lining up with TRBD2. V was pared by 5 bases and J by 1 base, with 2 bases of the junction left unmatched. Germline V lookup: CDR1 SGHVS, CDR2 FNYEAQ. The CDR3 length is 15 residues.

The gene calls are TRBV9 and TRBJ2-2, with D possibly TRBD2 on 7 matching bases. Deletions cut 2 bases from V and 4 bases from J, with 12 bases between. Per the germline V gene, CDR1 is SGDLS and CDR2 is YYNGEE. This CDR3 is 15 amino acids long. CDR3 amino acids: CASSVGGASTGELFF. The CDR3 DNA reads as TGTGCCAGCAGCGTTGGGGGGGCAAGCACCGGGGAGCTGTTTTTT.

The V gene is TRBV27, the J gene TRBJ2-7; TRBD1 matches 7 bases. Germline CDR1 is MNHEY and CDR2 is SMNVEV (reference sequence). This CDR3 has 14 amino acids. Trimming at V came to 5 bases and at J to 4 bases, leaving 8 bases not matched to a gene. The CDR3 DNA follows: TGTGCCAGCAGTCCAGGGGGTCTATTTTACGAGCAGTACTTC. This sequence encodes CASSPGGLFYEQYF.

Comment on this clone: Within the sample, other DNA sequences also encode this same CDR3. This chain joins TRBV30 and TRBJ1-3; no clear D. The CDR3 is 13 amino acids. Germline V CDR1 and CDR2: GTSNPN, SVGIG (reference sequence). V gave up 0 bases and J gave up 4 bases, with 7 bases separating them. As DNA, the CDR3 is TGTGCCTGGAGTGTAGGGTTCGGAAACACCATATATTTT. It specifies CAWSVGFGNTIYF.

The rearrangement joins TRBV19 to TRBJ2-5; TRBD1 matches at 9 bases. The ends lost 5 bases at V and 4 bases at J; junction bases unmatched: 8. The CDR3 runs 15 residues. The germline gives CDR1 LNHDA, CDR2 SQIVND (reference sequence). In DNA form, the CDR3 reads TGTGCCAGTAGTCCAGGGACAGGGCCCCGAGAGACCCAGTACTTC. This sequence encodes CASSPGTGPRETQYF.

This chain's CDR3 is CASSLLEAGELFF. The CDR3 region has the DNA TGTGCCAGCAGCTTACTCGAGGCCGGGGAGCTGTTTTTT. The V and J genes are TRBV6-5 and TRBJ2-2, with unresolved D. Germline CDR1 reads MNHEY; CDR2 reads SVGAGI. This CDR3 is built from 13 residues. Trimming took 6 bases from V and 6 from J, leaving 11 bases between them.

V gene TRBV9 combines with J gene TRBJ2-7, with 9 bases that match TRBD2. This CDR3 is 13 amino acids long. J was trimmed by 4 bases and V by 4 bases; bases with no gene match: 3. The germline CDR1 and CDR2 sequences are SGDLS and YYNGEE. CDR3 DNA sequence: TGTGCCAGCAGCATAGGACTAGCGTACGAGCAGTACTTC. Its translation: CASSIGLAYEQYF.